The following is a T cell receptor beta chain sequence with its context. Its antigen is not identified. The data are from a study of human T cells and chemical hapten exposure. Study-wide results and limits: The study found that DPC sensitization did not change TCRs above 1 in 1000 frequency. Donors, who had alopecia, may show an immune response that differs from healthy people's.

Under the authors' procedure: TCR counts had a median of about 92,000 per sample and spanned about 23,224 to 690,600. MiXCR was run by TCRdb on the RACE reads, yielding one entry per CDR3 protein. The V and J calls come from TCRdb's annotation, not from the publication. Of around 57,000 distinct CDR3 sequences listed, 10% to 12% are singletons. CDR3 length: 16 residues. V shed 3 bases and J shed 8 bases, with 19 bases lying between them. Per the germline V gene, CDR1 is SGHVS and CDR2 is FQNEAQ. Time point described: pre-sensitization, week 0. The treatment was: therapeutic diphenylcyclopropenone sensitization with weekly scalp DPC. Total RNA was isolated from whole blood that had not been fractionated.

The TCR was taken from a woman aged 40 to 55 with alopecia areata. Some clones in this sample may be carry-over from other donors' samples. This chain links TRBV7-8 with TRBJ1-4; weak D call: TRBD1 (5 bases). Here the sequenced sample was whole blood, taken in connection with sensitization to the hapten diphenylcyclopropenone (DPC). The CDR3 here is CASSFGDVYGTEKLFF. In nucleotides, the CDR3 is TGTGCCAGCAGCTTTGGGGACGTTTACGGGACCGAAAAACTGTTTTTT.